These 18 T cell receptor beta chains were all obtained from the same sample, sequenced in a study of cytomegalovirus exposure and HLA in healthy donors. Researchers ran the PCR with 60 Vbeta and 13 Jbeta primers. Method: immunoSEQ multiplex PCR; TCRdb's copy keeps in-frame clones and lacks some. The sample holds about 170,000 clones, more than 70% seen once. The specimen sequenced was PBMCs. Receptor source: a male donor in good health and CMV-seronegative.

A remark on this clone: The junction differs from germline at one of its ends, possibly a read error. The chain carries TRBV7-9 and TRBJ1-1; D may be TRBD1 (5 bases). The length of the CDR3 is 13 residues. Germline lookup yields CDR1 SEHNR and CDR2 FQNEAQ (reference sequence). Here the CDR3 DNA reads TGTTCCAGCAGCCCGACAGATAACACTGAAGCTTTCTTT. Residues: CSSSPTDNTEAFF. Variable domain in full (rest from reference TRBV7-9 and TRBJ1-1): DTGVSQNPRHKITKRGQNVTFRCDPISEHNRLYWYRQTLGQGPEFLTYFQNEAQLEKSRLLSDRFSAERPKGSFSTLEIQRTEQGDSAMYLCSSSPTDNTEAFFGQGTRLTVV.

This clone has just one count. The gene calls are TRBV7-3 and TRBJ1-1, with D unresolved. CDR1 is SGHTA, CDR2 FQGTGA, per germline. V lost 1 base, J lost 11 bases, and 14 bases lay in between. The CDR3 sequence is 13 residues long. The CDR3 region has the DNA TGTGCCAGCAGCTTAAAAGTCAGTTCGCCGGCTTTCTTT. As protein: CASSLKVSSPAFF.

V usage is TRBV28 and J usage is TRBJ2-7, with TRBD1 as a possible D gene (5 bases). The germline V gene has CDR1 MDHEN and CDR2 SYDVKM. Trimming pared 3 bases from V and 0 bases from J, leaving 9 bases between. The CDR3 extends over 14 amino acids. The CDR3 region is CASSFSGISYEQYF. The CDR3 DNA reads as TGTGCCAGCAGTTTTTCAGGGATCTCCTACGAGCAGTACTTC. Full variable domain (missing parts from reference TRBV28 and TRBJ2-7): DVKVTQSSRYLVKRTGEKVFLECVQDMDHENMFWYRQDPGLGLRLIYFSYDVKMKEKGDIPEGYSVSREKKERFSLILESASTNQTSMYLCASSFSGISYEQYFGPGTRLTVT.

V is TRBV10-3 and J is TRBJ2-7, with 7 bases matching TRBD1. Looked up from germline, CDR1 is ENHRY and CDR2 is SYGVKD. V lost 4 bases to trimming and J lost 3 bases; unmatched junction nucleotides: 3. This CDR3 has 13 residues. CDR3 DNA: TGTGCCATCAGTGGTCCAGGGGGCTACGAGCAGTACTTC. Protein: CAISGPGGYEQYF.

Remarks on this clone: One junction end disagrees with the germline gene, perhaps due to a read error. The chain recombines TRBV5-1 with TRBJ2-6, with D perhaps matching TRBD1 or TRBD2 (5 bases each). The germline gives CDR1 SGHRS, CDR2 YFSETQ. The CDR3 contains 21 residues. In DNA, the CDR3 is TGCGCCAGCAGTTTGGGGGTTCAATTATCGGCGGGTCGGGCTGGGGCCAACGTCCTGACTTTC. Amino acid sequence: CASSLGVQLSAGRAGANVLTF.

This chain links TRBV27 with TRBJ2-3, with TRBD2 matching 9 bases. Germline V gene lookup returns CDR1 MNHEY and CDR2 SMNVEV (reference sequence). The J segment lost 1 base and the V segment lost 5 bases, leaving 7 bases of the junction unmatched. This CDR3 region has 16 residues. The CDR3 region has the DNA TGTGCCAGCAGTAGCCGCGGGGGGGCCCGCACAGATACGCAGTATTTT. It codes for CASSSRGGARTDTQYF.

The CDR3 nucleotides are TGCGCCAGCAGTGAGTCCGTGGGCGGGTTGTTGGATACGCAGTATTTT. Amino acids: CASSESVGGLLDTQYF. The J gene is TRBJ2-3, the V gene TRBV10-2; D perhaps matches TRBD2 (5 bases). Germline CDR1 WSHSY, CDR2 SAAADI. Trimming left V 0 bases short and J 6 bases short, with 16 bases between. There are 16 residues in the CDR3.

The chain is built from TRBV2 and TRBJ1-2; D is uncertain. V lost 1 base, J lost 8 bases, and 14 bases lay in between. Germline-derived CDR1 and CDR2 are SNHLY and FYNNEI. This CDR3 region has 14 residues. The DNA for the CDR3 is TGTGCCAGCAGTGAAGTTACAGCCCCTAAAGGCTACACCTTC. Protein product: CASSEVTAPKGYTF.

The rearrangement links TRBV4-1 to TRBJ2-3, with D possibly matching TRBD1 (6 bases). The CDR3 length is 16 residues. The germline V and J ends were trimmed by 4 bases and 1 base, with 15 bases remaining between them. CDR1 and CDR2 from the germline V gene are MGHRA and YSYEKL. The CDR3 DNA reads TGCGCCAGCAGCCCCCGCCAGGGGCCGGGCACAGATACGCAGTATTTT. Encoded protein: CASSPRQGPGTDTQYF.

The table lists this clone with a count of one. This chain uses TRBV27 with TRBJ1-6, with D maybe TRBD1 (5 bases). Trimming left V 2 bases short and J 16 bases short, with 18 bases between. The V gene's germline CDR1 is MNHEY and CDR2 SMNVEV (reference sequence). CDR3 length equals 14 residues. CDR3 sequence (DNA): TGTGCCAGCAGTTTAACAGGCGGAACTTCTAATCTCCACTTT. Encoded protein: CASSLTGGTSNLHF.

This sequence joins TRBV9 and TRBJ2-5; the match to TRBD1 covers 9 bases. Per the germline V gene, CDR1 is SGDLS and CDR2 is YYNGEE. There are 14 residues in the CDR3. Germline trimming cut 2 bases from V and 3 bases from J; bases unmatched to any gene: 2. For the CDR3, the DNA is TGTGCCAGCAGCGTCGGGACAGGGAAAGAGACCCAGTACTTC. It translates to CASSVGTGKETQYF.

V is TRBV5-1 and J is TRBJ2-7, with D possibly TRBD1 on 6 matching bases. Trimming took 6 bases from V and 6 from J, leaving 16 bases between them. Germline V gene sequence: CDR1 SGHRS, CDR2 YFSETQ. CDR3 size: 13 residues. CDR3 sequence reads: CASNPGVQGEQYF. The CDR3 DNA reads TGCGCCAGCAACCCCGGGGTACAGGGCGAGCAGTACTTC. Using reference TRBV5-1 and TRBJ2-7 for the parts outside the CDR3, the full variable domain is KAGVTQTPRYLIKTRGQQVTLSCSPISGHRSVSWYQQTPGQGLQFLFEYFSETQRNKGNFPGRFSGRQFSNSRSEMNVSTLELGDSALYLCASNPGVQGEQYFGPGTRLTVT.

Notes on this clone: The sample has other DNA sequences that encode this CDR3 too. V and J are TRBV18 and TRBJ1-1, with D tentatively TRBD1 (5 bases). Trimming shortened V by 3 bases and J by 1 base, and 6 bases separated the two germline ends. The V gene's germline CDR1 is KGHSH and CDR2 LQKENI. This CDR3 is built from 13 residues. As DNA, the CDR3 is TGTGCCAGCTCACCTGGGGCGAACACTGAAGCTTTCTTT. Translated, it gives CASSPGANTEAFF.

This chain connects TRBV10-3 to TRBJ2-7; unclear D gene. The CDR3 runs to 13 residues. The V end was cut by 5 bases, the J end by 3 bases, with 11 bases between. Germline CDR1 and CDR2: ENHRY and SYGVKD. CDR3 sequence: CAISFESYYEQYF. The CDR3 bases are TGTGCCATCAGTTTCGAGAGCTACTACGAGCAGTACTTC.

This clone has a single count. This rearrangement joins TRBV11-3 to TRBJ2-2; D ambiguous. CDR1 and CDR2 from the germline V gene are SGHNT and YENEEA. The CDR3 loop spans 13 amino acids. The V end was cut by 1 base, the J end by 7 bases, with 7 bases between. The CDR3 sequence: CASSLGSGGELFF. The CDR3 nucleotides are TGTGCCAGCAGCTTAGGGTCGGGCGGGGAGCTGTTTTTT.

Only a few counts were recorded for this clone. This chain links TRBV4-2 with TRBJ1-2; the D gene is possibly TRBD1 (5 bases). Per germline, CDR1 LGHNA and CDR2 YNFKEQ. The V and J ends lost 1 base and 4 bases respectively, with 7 bases between them. The CDR3 has 13 amino acids. The CDR3 sequence: CASSQGDSYGYTF. In nucleotides, the CDR3 is TGTGCCAGCAGCCAAGGCGACAGCTATGGCTACACCTTC.

V is TRBV15 and J is TRBJ1-5; D ambiguous. V was clipped by 1 base and J by 0 bases, with 22 bases between them. The CDR3 loop spans 20 amino acids. Germline V gene lookup returns CDR1 LNHNV and CDR2 YYDKDF (reference sequence). CDR3 sequence reads: CATSRARGVPKSHSNQPQHF. The CDR3 region has the DNA TGTGCCACCAGCAGAGCCCGGGGAGTCCCGAAGTCCCATAGCAATCAGCCCCAGCATTTT.

The chain joins TRBV7-7 to TRBJ2-2; TRBD1 might be the D (6 bases). CDR3 length: 14 amino acids. Germline assignment: CDR1 SSHAT and CDR2 FNYEAQ (reference sequence). V was clipped by 5 bases and J by 7 bases, with 14 bases between them. The CDR3 DNA follows: TGTGCCAGCAGCAAACAGGGTATAGGCGGGGAGCTGTTTTTT. This codes for CASSKQGIGGELFF.